This T cell receptor (beta chain) was identified in a study of T cells after somatic rescue of genetic block. Germline assignment: CDR1 MGHRA and CDR2 YSYEKL. Trimming pared 0 bases from V and 7 bases from J, leaving 13 bases between. CDR3 size: 16 residues. The repertoire was sequenced with immunoSEQ multiplex PCR; TCRdb's copy has only in-frame clones and lacks some. The data contain approximately 71,000 clones, 92% of them seen just once; the ten biggest clones take up around 3%. This clonotype was sampled from a man in his forties. The chain has TRBV4-1 and TRBJ1-6, with D hard to call. Sequencing input: peripheral blood mononuclear cells (PBMCs). The CDR3 nucleotides are TGCGCCAGCAGCCAAGAGAACGCATTTCGAAATTCACCCCTCCACTTT. This gives the protein CASSQENAFRNSPLHF.